The next 20 T cell receptor beta chains were all read from a single sample in a study of OX40 agonist ivuxolimab in advanced cancers. Sequenced by immunoSEQ multiplex PCR; TCRdb stores in-frame clones only, minus some. The sample gives about 83,000 clones, roughly 80% of which show up once; more than 1.5% is in the top ten. The specimen was CD4+ or CD8+ T cells sorted from blood, collected in a trial of the OX40 agonist ivuxolimab. The source of these receptors is an adult with an advanced solid tumor such as melanoma, head and neck, liver or kidney cancer.

The chain joins TRBV5-1 to TRBJ2-5; D perhaps matches TRBD2 (6 bases). Trimming cost V 0 bases and J 0 bases, with 15 bases left between them. The CDR3 length is 17 residues. Germline CDR1 reads SGHRS; CDR2 reads YFSETQ. CDR3 coding DNA: TGCGCCAGCAGCTTGGGTCCTCCGGGAGCCAACCAAGAGACCCAGTACTTC. It yields the protein CASSLGPPGANQETQYF.

V gene TRBV5-5 combines with J gene TRBJ1-4; D remains unclear. This CDR3 is 14 amino acids long. V was clipped by 1 base and J by 8 bases, with 12 bases between them. Germline V gene data show CDR1 as SGHKS and CDR2 as YYEKEE (reference sequence). The CDR3 reads CASSLQAGVEKLFF. The CDR3 region has the DNA TGTGCCAGCAGCTTGCAGGCCGGCGTGGAAAAACTGTTTTTT.

The chain combines TRBV5-1 with TRBJ2-2; 8 bases align to TRBD1. This CDR3 contains 15 residues. Losses at the gene ends were 4 bases for V and 6 bases for J; bases not matched to a gene: 8. CDR1 and CDR2 from the germline V gene are SGHRS and YFSETQ. CDR3 nucleotide sequence: TGCGCCAGCAGCACACGACAGGGGTTTGCCGGGGAGCTGTTTTTT. Translating gives CASSTRQGFAGELFF.

The rearrangement uses TRBV27 and TRBJ1-5; possible D gene TRBD1, 5 bases. The CDR3 runs 16 residues. V dropped 6 bases and J dropped 2 bases, with 17 bases sitting between them. The germline gives CDR1 MNHEY, CDR2 SMNVEV (reference sequence). CDR3 bases: TGTGCCAGCAGAAACGCGGGAGGGGTTGGCAATCAGCCCCAGCATTTT. Its translation is CASRNAGGVGNQPQHF.

The chain uses TRBV28 and TRBJ1-2; D is unresolved. V was clipped by 2 bases and J by 4 bases, with 11 bases between them. This CDR3 contains 14 residues. CDR1 and CDR2 (germline): MDHEN, SYDVKM. The CDR3 reads CASSLMAGIYGYTF. CDR3 in DNA: TGTGCCAGCAGTTTAATGGCAGGCATCTATGGCTACACCTTC.

The chain couples TRBV11-2 to TRBJ1-1; a weak D match, TRBD1 (5 bases). Deletions cut 8 bases from V and 11 bases from J, with 15 bases between. CDR1 and CDR2 (germline): SGHAT, FQNNGV. The CDR3 runs to 11 residues. The CDR3 region is CASSWGVLAFF. The DNA for the CDR3 is TGTGCCAGCTCCTGGGGCGTTTTGGCTTTCTTT. The complete variable domain, with remaining parts taken from reference TRBV11-2 and TRBJ1-1, reads EAGVAQSPRYKIIEKRQSVAFWCNPISGHATLYWYQQILGQGPKLLIQFQNNGVVDDSQLPKDRFSAERLKGVDSTLKIQPAKLEDSAVYLCASSWGVLAFFGQGTRLTVV.

This chain joins TRBV7-2 and TRBJ2-7; D not resolved. V was clipped by 3 bases and J by 3 bases, with 3 bases between them. The CDR3 totals 11 residues. Per germline, CDR1 SGHTA and CDR2 FQGNSA. CDR3 nucleotide sequence: TGTGCCAGCAGCTTTTACTACGAGCAGTACTTC. It translates to CASSFYYEQYF.

This chain uses TRBV14 with TRBJ1-2; 8 bases align to TRBD1. The CDR3 runs to 13 residues. Unmatched junction bases numbered 4, after V lost 2 bases and J lost 8 bases. Germline values: CDR1 SGHDN, CDR2 FVKESK. The CDR3 region is CASSQQGALGYTF. The CDR3 DNA sequence: TGTGCCAGCAGCCAACAGGGGGCATTAGGCTACACCTTC. Complete variable domain (other parts from reference TRBV14 and TRBJ1-2): EAGVTQFPSHSVIEKGQTVTLRCDPISGHDNLYWYRRVMGKEIKFLLHFVKESKQDESGMPNNRFLAERTGGTYSTLKVQPAELEDSGVYFCASSQQGALGYTFGSGTRLTVV.

The chain combines TRBV18 with TRBJ2-1; possible D gene TRBD1, 6 bases. This CDR3 is built from 16 residues. Germline values: CDR1 KGHSH, CDR2 LQKENI. V was shortened by 2 bases and J by 5 bases, with 16 bases between the two germline ends. This CDR3 reads CASSPWDIGAHNEQFF. In DNA, the CDR3 is TGTGCCAGCTCACCATGGGACATAGGGGCACACAATGAGCAGTTCTTC.

The genes are TRBV14 and TRBJ2-3; 12 bases are shared with TRBD2. Trimming removed 3 bases from V and 1 base from J; junction bases left unmatched: 11. This CDR3 comprises 19 residues. Germline CDR1 is SGHDN and CDR2 is FVKESK. The CDR3, as DNA: TGTGCCAGCAGCCATACCCTCGGACTAGCGGGGATGGGCACAGATACGCAGTATTTT. Encoded protein: CASSHTLGLAGMGTDTQYF.

The gene calls are TRBV5-1 and TRBJ1-3; possibly TRBD1 for D (5 bases). The CDR3 spans 14 residues. Germline V gene data show CDR1 as SGHRS and CDR2 as YFSETQ. The V and J ends lost 4 bases and 8 bases respectively, with 16 bases between them. Written as DNA, the CDR3 is TGCGCCAGCAGCCCCCGCGGTCAGGGAGACACCATATATTTT. Amino acids: CASSPRGQGDTIYF.

This clone has only a few counts. The gene calls are TRBV7-3 and TRBJ1-6; D is undetermined. Germline CDR1 and CDR2: SGHTA and FQGTGA. The CDR3 extends over 14 amino acids. Between the trimmed V and J ends, which lost 2 bases and 7 bases, there was a span of 9 bases. CDR3 DNA: TGTGCCAGCAGCTTAGATCCCGGGAATTCACCCCTCCACTTT. It is translated as CASSLDPGNSPLHF.

The rearrangement uses TRBV28 and TRBJ2-1; 7 bases line up with TRBD2. The CDR3 is 14 residues long. The germline V gene encodes CDR1 MDHEN and CDR2 SYDVKM. Germline trimming cut 5 bases from V and 4 bases from J; bases unmatched to any gene: 5. The DNA of the CDR3 is TGTGCCAGCAGTCTCCCGCGGGGGTACAATGAGCAGTTCTTC. Translation gives CASSLPRGYNEQFF.

The chain carries TRBV2 and TRBJ1-4, with D possibly matching TRBD1 (5 bases). V shed 0 bases and J shed 7 bases, with 12 bases lying between them. There are 15 residues in the CDR3. Per germline, CDR1 SNHLY and CDR2 FYNNEI. CDR3: CASSEAGHEGEKLFF. DNA for the CDR3: TGTGCCAGCAGTGAAGCAGGACATGAAGGTGAAAAACTGTTTTTT. Looking up the rest from reference TRBV2 and TRBJ1-4 gives the full variable domain: EPEVTQTPSHQVTQMGQEVILRCVPISNHLYFYWYRQILGQKVEFLVSFYNNEISEKSEIFDDQFSVERPDGSNFTLKIRSTKLEDSAMYFCASSEAGHEGEKLFFGSGTQLSVL.

The gene calls are TRBV30 and TRBJ2-3; 9 bases match TRBD2. The CDR3 runs to 13 residues. Unmatched junction bases numbered 5, after V lost 5 bases and J lost 5 bases. From germline, CDR1 is GTSNPN and CDR2 SVGIG (reference sequence). CDR3 loop: CAWAGTSQDTQYF. The CDR3 bases are TGTGCCTGGGCCGGGACTAGCCAAGATACGCAGTATTTT.

The genes are TRBV5-4 and TRBJ1-4; D may be TRBD1 (6 bases). There are 16 residues in the CDR3. The germline V gene encodes CDR1 SGHNT and CDR2 YYREEE (reference sequence). V lost 4 bases and J lost 5, with 18 bases in between. CDR3 nucleotide sequence: TGTGCCAGCAGCCAAGATTCCAGGGGACTAAATGAAAAACTGTTTTTT. It codes for CASSQDSRGLNEKLFF.

This clone was seen only once. The V call is TRBV19, the J call TRBJ1-2; 7 positions agree with TRBD1. Germline lookup yields CDR1 LNHDA and CDR2 SQIVND (reference sequence). With V trimmed by 3 bases and J by 2 bases, 9 bases remained unmatched. The CDR3 loop spans 16 amino acids. The CDR3 nucleotides read TGTGCCAGTAGTATGCAAACCTCGGGACAGAACTATGGCTACACCTTC. Amino acids: CASSMQTSGQNYGYTF. The complete variable domain, with remaining parts taken from reference TRBV19 and TRBJ1-2, reads DGGITQSPKYLFRKEGQNVTLSCEQNLNHDAMYWYRQDPGQGLRLIYYSQIVNDFQKGDIAEGYSVSREKKESFPLTVTSAQKNPTAFYLCASSMQTSGQNYGYTFGSGTRLTVV.

The chain employs TRBV6-5 and TRBJ1-5; maybe TRBD1 (6 bases). Trimming shortened V by 0 bases and J by 5 bases, and 14 bases separated the two germline ends. The CDR3 consists of 16 residues. From germline, CDR1 is MNHEY and CDR2 SVGAGI. DNA of the CDR3: TGTGCCAGCAGTTACTCGCCGACAGGACTCCATCAGCCCCAGCATTTT. This sequence encodes CASSYSPTGLHQPQHF.

The chain employs TRBV7-3 and TRBJ2-1; D not certain. Germline V gene lookup returns CDR1 SGHTA and CDR2 FQGTGA. The CDR3 consists of 13 residues. Trimming took off 3 bases at V and 5 bases at J, with 8 bases between the two ends. DNA for the CDR3: TGTGCCAGCAGCTTCGGATCCAACAATGAGCAGTTCTTC. Amino acid sequence: CASSFGSNNEQFF.

The chain is built from TRBV4-1 and TRBJ1-2; a weak D match, TRBD1 (5 bases). This CDR3 region has 13 residues. CDR1 MGHRA and CDR2 YSYEKL come from the germline V gene. Trimming shortened V by 1 base and J by 8 bases, and 11 bases separated the two germline ends. The DNA for the CDR3 is TGCGCCAGCAGCCAAGCGGACACAGGCGGCTACACCTTC. It is translated as CASSQADTGGYTF.